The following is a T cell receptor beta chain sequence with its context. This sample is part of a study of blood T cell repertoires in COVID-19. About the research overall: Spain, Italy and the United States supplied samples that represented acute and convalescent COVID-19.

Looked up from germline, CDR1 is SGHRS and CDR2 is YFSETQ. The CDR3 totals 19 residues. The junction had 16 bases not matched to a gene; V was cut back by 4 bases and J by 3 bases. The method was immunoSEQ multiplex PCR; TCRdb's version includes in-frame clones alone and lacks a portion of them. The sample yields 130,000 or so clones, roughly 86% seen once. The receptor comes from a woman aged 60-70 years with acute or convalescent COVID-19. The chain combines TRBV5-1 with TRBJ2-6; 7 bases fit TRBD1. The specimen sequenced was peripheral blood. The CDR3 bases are TGCGCCAGCAGCCGGACCCAGGGGGTTGAGCACGGTGGGGCCAACGTCCTGACTTTC. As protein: CASSRTQGVEHGGANVLTF. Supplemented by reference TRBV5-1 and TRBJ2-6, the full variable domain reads KAGVTQTPRYLIKTRGQQVTLSCSPISGHRSVSWYQQTPGQGLQFLFEYFSETQRNKGNFPGRFSGRQFSNSRSEMNVSTLELGDSALYLCASSRTQGVEHGGANVLTFGAGSRLTVL.